This TCR delta chain was identified during a study of gamma-delta chains in newborns, infants, children. Study details: Microbial exposure reportedly drives polyclonal innate γδ T cell expansion after birth.

TCRdb reanalysed the reads with CATT. The table shows roughly 4,700 delta-chain clones, with nearly 4% occurring only once. Germline CDR1 TSWWSYY, CDR2 QGS. This CDR3 has 18 residues. This clone was seen a handful of times. TCRdb assigns this DNA the protein of a much larger clone, which departs from its translation at residue 16; this likely reflects a read error, and the protein shown comes from translating the DNA. This receptor was taken from a child who was a newborn, infant or young child, either healthy, febrile or measles-vaccinated (not recorded which). The genes are TRDV1 and TRDJ1; 9 bases are a match to TRDD3. Sequencing input: blood. The CDR3 sequence is CALGELPYWGRYTDKPIF. The DNA for the CDR3 is TGTGCTCTTGGGGAACTCCCCTACTGGGGGAGGTACACCGATAAACCCATCTTT.